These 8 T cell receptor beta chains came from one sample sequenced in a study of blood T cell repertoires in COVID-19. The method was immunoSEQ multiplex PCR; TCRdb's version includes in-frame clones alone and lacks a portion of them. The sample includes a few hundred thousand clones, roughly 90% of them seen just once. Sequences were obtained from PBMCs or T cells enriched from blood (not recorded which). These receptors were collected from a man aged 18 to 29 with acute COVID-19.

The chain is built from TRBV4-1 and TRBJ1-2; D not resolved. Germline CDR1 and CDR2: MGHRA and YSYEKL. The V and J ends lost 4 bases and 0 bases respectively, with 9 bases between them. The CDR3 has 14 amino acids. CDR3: CASSRTLANYGYTF. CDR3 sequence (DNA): TGCGCCAGCAGCCGGACTCTAGCTAACTATGGCTACACCTTC.

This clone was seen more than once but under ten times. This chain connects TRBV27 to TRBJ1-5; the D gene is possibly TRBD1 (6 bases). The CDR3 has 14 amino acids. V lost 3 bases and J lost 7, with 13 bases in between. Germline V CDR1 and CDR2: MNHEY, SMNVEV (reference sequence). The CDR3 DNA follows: TGTGCCAGCAGTTTTTCCAGGGACAAGCAGCCCCAGCATTTT. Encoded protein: CASSFSRDKQPQHF.

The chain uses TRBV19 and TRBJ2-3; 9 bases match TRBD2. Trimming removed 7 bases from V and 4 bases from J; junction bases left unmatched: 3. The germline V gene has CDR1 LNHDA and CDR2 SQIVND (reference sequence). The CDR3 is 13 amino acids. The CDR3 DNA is TGTGCCAGTACTGCGGGAGGGGCAGATACGCAGTATTTT. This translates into CASTAGGADTQYF.

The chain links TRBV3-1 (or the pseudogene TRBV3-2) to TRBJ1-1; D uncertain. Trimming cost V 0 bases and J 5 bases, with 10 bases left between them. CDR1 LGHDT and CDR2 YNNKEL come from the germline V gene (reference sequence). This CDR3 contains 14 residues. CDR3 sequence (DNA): TGTGCCAGCAGCCAAGAGCGACAACCGACTGAAGCTTTCTTT. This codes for CASSQERQPTEAFF.

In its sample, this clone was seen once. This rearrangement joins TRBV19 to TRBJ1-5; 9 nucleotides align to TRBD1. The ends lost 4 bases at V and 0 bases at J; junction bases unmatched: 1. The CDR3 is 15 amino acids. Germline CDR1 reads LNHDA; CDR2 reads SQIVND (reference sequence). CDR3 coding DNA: TGTGCCAGTAGTACGGGACAGGGTAGCAATCAGCCCCAGCATTTT. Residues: CASSTGQGSNQPQHF.

CDR3 in DNA: TGTGCCAGCAGTTTAGGGGCTAGCGGGATATACGAGCAGTACTTC. Protein: CASSLGASGIYEQYF. The chain employs TRBV27 and TRBJ2-7; TRBD2 agrees at 9 bases. V shed 2 bases and J 4 bases; nucleotides not matched to a gene: 6. The CDR3 covers 15 residues. In germline, CDR1 is MNHEY, CDR2 SMNVEV (reference sequence).

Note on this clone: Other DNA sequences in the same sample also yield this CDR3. The CDR3 reads CASSLEQGGGYTF. In DNA form, the CDR3 reads TGTGCCAGCAGCTTAGAACAGGGGGGTGGCTACACCTTC. This sequence joins TRBV7-9 and TRBJ1-2; 8 nucleotides agree with TRBD1. With 1 base clipped from V and 7 bases from J, the junction kept 2 bases outside the gene matches. Germline CDR1 is SEHNR and CDR2 is FQNEAQ (reference sequence). CDR3 length: 13 residues.

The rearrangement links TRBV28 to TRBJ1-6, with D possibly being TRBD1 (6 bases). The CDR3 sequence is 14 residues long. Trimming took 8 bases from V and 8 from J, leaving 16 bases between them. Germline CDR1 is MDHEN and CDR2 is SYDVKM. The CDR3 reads CASASRGGYSPLHF. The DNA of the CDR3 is TGTGCCAGCGCCTCCCGGGGGGGCTATTCACCCCTCCACTTT.